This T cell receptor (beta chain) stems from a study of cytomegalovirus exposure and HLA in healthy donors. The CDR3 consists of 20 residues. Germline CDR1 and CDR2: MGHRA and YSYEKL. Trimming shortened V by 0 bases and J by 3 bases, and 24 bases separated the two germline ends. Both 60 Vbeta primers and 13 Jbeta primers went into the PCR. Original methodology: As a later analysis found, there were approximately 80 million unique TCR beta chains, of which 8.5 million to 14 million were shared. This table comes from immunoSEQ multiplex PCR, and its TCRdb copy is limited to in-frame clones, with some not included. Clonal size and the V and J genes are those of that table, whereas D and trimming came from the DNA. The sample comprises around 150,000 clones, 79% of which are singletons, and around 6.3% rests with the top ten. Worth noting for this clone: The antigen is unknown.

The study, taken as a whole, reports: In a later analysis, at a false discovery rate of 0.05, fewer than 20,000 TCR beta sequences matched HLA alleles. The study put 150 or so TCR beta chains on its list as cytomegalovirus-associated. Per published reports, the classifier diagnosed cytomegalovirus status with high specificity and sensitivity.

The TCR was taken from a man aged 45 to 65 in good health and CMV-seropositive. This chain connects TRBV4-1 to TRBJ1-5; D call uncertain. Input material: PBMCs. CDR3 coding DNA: TGCGCCAGCAGCCAAGATCTCGCGTCAGCGATATCCCGTTCCAATCAGCCCCAGCATTTT. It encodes CASSQDLASAISRSNQPQHF.